This entry lists 27 T cell receptor beta chains sequenced from one sample in a study of Ad26.COV2.S vaccination and SARS-CoV-2 variants. The table came from immunoSEQ multiplex PCR; TCRdb's copy has only in-frame clones and leaves some out. The repertoire holds approximately 150,000 clones, with roughly 90% as singletons. The sample consisted of peripheral blood, taken after recovery from COVID-19. The receptor set was obtained from a human donor who had recovered from COVID-19.

The chain is built from TRBV3-1 (or the pseudogene TRBV3-2) and TRBJ2-1; the D is unclear. V gave up 3 bases and J gave up 8 bases, with 8 bases separating them. Looked up from germline, CDR1 is LGHDT and CDR2 is YNNKEL (reference sequence). The CDR3 length is 12 residues. CDR3 sequence: CASSQVRDEQFF. The CDR3 region has the DNA TGTGCCAGCAGCCAGGTCCGGGATGAGCAGTTCTTC.

The J gene is TRBJ1-2, the V gene TRBV19; 7 bases map to TRBD1. CDR3 length: 17 residues. The germline V gene encodes CDR1 LNHDA and CDR2 SQIVND (reference sequence). The V and J ends lost 5 bases and 4 bases, in that order; junction bases with no gene match: 16. The CDR3 protein is CASSSYLRQGGGYGYTF. CDR3 in DNA: TGTGCCAGTAGTTCCTACCTTCGACAGGGAGGTGGCTATGGCTACACCTTC.

V gene TRBV21-1 combines with J gene TRBJ2-5. TRBV21-1 is annotated as a pseudogene. This CDR3 is built from 14 residues. The CDR3 here is CASSKEVEEETQYF. The CDR3 DNA reads as TGTGCCAGCAGCAAAGAGGTGGAAGAAGAGACCCAGTACTTC.

The rearrangement links TRBV5-6 to TRBJ2-2, with a possible D match to TRBD2 (6 bases). Trimming pared 5 bases from V and 4 bases from J, leaving 12 bases between. CDR1 SGHDT and CDR2 YYEEEE come from the germline V gene. This CDR3 is built from 14 residues. The DNA for the CDR3 is TGTGCCAGCAGGCGGCCGGGGGTCACCGGGGAGCTGTTTTTT. Its translation is CASRRPGVTGELFF.

This sequence joins TRBV7-9 and TRBJ2-5, with D maybe TRBD2 (7 bases). Per germline, CDR1 SEHNR and CDR2 FQNEAQ (reference sequence). Between the trimmed V and J ends, which lost 2 bases and 4 bases, there was a span of 17 bases. This CDR3 is built from 16 residues. The CDR3 protein is CASSLLQGRGGETQYF. For the CDR3, the DNA is TGTGCCAGCAGCTTACTGCAGGGAAGGGGGGGAGAGACCCAGTACTTC.

The J gene is TRBJ1-4, the V gene TRBV5-1; 8 nucleotides agree with TRBD1. The CDR3 totals 15 residues. Germline V gene data show CDR1 as SGHRS and CDR2 as YFSETQ. With V trimmed by 2 bases and J by 7 bases, 7 bases remained unmatched. CDR3 coding DNA: TGCGCCAGCAGCTTACAACAGGGGGATAGTGAAAAACTGTTTTTT. Translated: CASSLQQGDSEKLFF.

The rearrangement uses TRBV4-1 and TRBJ2-3, with 11 positions matching TRBD2. The germline V gene encodes CDR1 MGHRA and CDR2 YSYEKL. Trimming took 1 base from V and 3 from J; bases not matched to a gene: 9. CDR3 length: 18 amino acids. The CDR3 is CASSQVISGGDITDTQYF. The CDR3 DNA sequence: TGCGCCAGCAGCCAAGTGATTAGCGGGGGGGATATTACAGATACGCAGTATTTT.

The rearrangement joins TRBV28 to TRBJ2-3; D possibly matches TRBD1 or TRBD2 (5 bases each). V lost 4 bases, J lost 2 bases, and 16 bases lay in between. The CDR3 consists of 16 residues. CDR1 and CDR2 from the germline V gene are MDHEN and SYDVKM. This CDR3 is CASSSTGTAVTDTQYF. CDR3 DNA sequence: TGTGCCAGCAGTTCTACCGGGACCGCAGTCACAGATACGCAGTATTTT.

The V and J genes are TRBV30 and TRBJ2-3; 7 bases agree with TRBD2. The CDR3 runs to 13 residues. Germline V gene lookup returns CDR1 GTSNPN and CDR2 SVGIG (reference sequence). The junction had 1 base not matched to a gene; V was cut back by 3 bases and J by 1 base. CDR3 residues: CAWSLAGTDTQYF. CDR3 bases: TGTGCCTGGAGCCTAGCGGGCACAGATACGCAGTATTTT.

The chain recombines TRBV28 with TRBJ1-2; D call uncertain. The CDR3 sequence is 12 residues long. Germline V lookup: CDR1 MDHEN, CDR2 SYDVKM. Trimming shortened V by 6 bases and J by 4 bases, and 9 bases separated the two germline ends. The CDR3 is CASSRRIYGYTF. The DNA of the CDR3 is TGTGCCAGCAGCCGACGGATCTATGGCTACACCTTC.

V is TRBV10-1 and J is TRBJ2-5; tentatively, D is TRBD1 (7 bases). The CDR3 is 15 residues long. The germline V gene encodes CDR1 WNHNN and CDR2 SYGVQD (reference sequence). V was shortened by 2 bases and J by 4 bases, with 14 bases between the two germline ends. CDR3 DNA: TGCGCCAGCAGTGAGAAGGGGGCCGGGGGAGAGACCCAGTACTTC. Amino acids: CASSEKGAGGETQYF.

The CDR3 here is CASSQDRGGTSYGYTF. CDR3 nucleotide sequence: TGCGCCAGCAGCCAAGATCGGGGTGGCACTAGCTATGGCTACACCTTC. The chain recombines TRBV4-1 with TRBJ1-2; D gene uncertain. The CDR3 contains 16 residues. Germline V gene data show CDR1 as MGHRA and CDR2 as YSYEKL. With 0 bases removed from V and 4 bases from J, the gap between germline ends came to 15 bases.

The chain employs TRBV6-5 and TRBJ1-6; D unresolved. The CDR3 loop spans 14 amino acids. Germline V CDR1 and CDR2: MNHEY, SVGAGI. V was pared by 6 bases and J by 8 bases, with 14 bases between. Here the CDR3 reads CASRPLVSYSPLHF. CDR3 sequence (DNA): TGTGCCAGCAGGCCTCTCGTCTCCTATTCACCCCTCCACTTT.

J is TRBJ2-1 and V is TRBV12-3 or TRBV12-4, with D unclear. V gave up 3 bases and J gave up 9 bases, with 6 bases separating them. The CDR3 is 11 amino acids. The CDR3 sequence is CASSFKGEQFF. CDR3 DNA: TGTGCCAGCAGTTTTAAGGGTGAGCAGTTCTTC.

V is TRBV4-3 and J is TRBJ1-5; TRBD1 matches 8 bases. This CDR3 region has 14 residues. V shed 2 bases, J shed 6 bases, and the junction held 3 bases outside the gene matches. Germline assignment: CDR1 LGHNA and CDR2 YSLEER. The CDR3 bases are TGCGCCAGCAGCCAACAGGGGGCTGGTCAGCCCCAGCATTTT. This translates into CASSQQGAGQPQHF.

This chain uses TRBV2 with TRBJ2-1; 11 positions agree with TRBD2. Trimming at V came to 6 bases and at J to 4 bases, leaving 5 bases not matched to a gene. CDR1 is SNHLY and CDR2 is FYNNEI in the germline V gene. The CDR3 contains 15 residues. CDR3 nucleotide sequence: TGTGCCAGCAGAGCTAGCGGGGGGACTTACAATGAGCAGTTCTTC. Translation gives CASRASGGTYNEQFF.

J is TRBJ1-5 and V is TRBV5-1, with D perhaps TRBD1 (6 bases). This CDR3 comprises 13 residues. V lost 4 bases to trimming and J lost 1 base, with 6 bases between them. Germline assignment: CDR1 SGHRS and CDR2 YFSETQ. CDR3 DNA sequence: TGCGCCAGCAGCCAGGGGAGCAATCAGCCCCAGCATTTT. This codes for CASSQGSNQPQHF.

The chain recombines TRBV29-1 with TRBJ1-1, with D unresolved. This CDR3 has 11 amino acids. Germline lookup yields CDR1 SQVTM and CDR2 ANQGSEA. Trimming removed 3 bases from V and 11 bases from J, with 13 bases in between. This CDR3 is CSVEKASGAFF. The CDR3 DNA reads as TGCAGCGTTGAGAAGGCGTCTGGCGCTTTCTTT.

This rearrangement joins TRBV2 to TRBJ2-7; D assignment may be TRBD1 or TRBD2 (5 bases each). Per the germline V gene, CDR1 is SNHLY and CDR2 is FYNNEI. Trimming removed 4 bases at V and 6 bases at J, with 13 bases between. The CDR3 is 13 amino acids. CDR3 bases: TGTGCCAGCAGTGGTGGTTCGAGGGGCGAGCAGTACTTC. Amino acid sequence: CASSGGSRGEQYF.

The rearrangement links TRBV5-1 to TRBJ1-2; D is ambiguous. CDR3 length equals 16 residues. Between the trimmed V and J ends, which lost 0 bases and 0 bases, there was a span of 12 bases. Per germline, CDR1 SGHRS and CDR2 YFSETQ. Here the CDR3 reads CASSLAPGSPNYGYTF. CDR3 sequence (DNA): TGCGCCAGCAGCTTGGCTCCAGGTTCTCCTAACTATGGCTACACCTTC.

The V and J genes are TRBV9 and TRBJ2-1; D might be TRBD1 or TRBD2, each matching 6 bases. Trimming pared 4 bases from V and 1 base from J, leaving 15 bases between. The CDR3 has 16 residues. Germline V lookup: CDR1 SGDLS, CDR2 YYNGEE. CDR3 bases: TGTGCCAGCAGCCCTACTCGGGGGACATCCTACAATGAGCAGTTCTTC. Amino acids: CASSPTRGTSYNEQFF.

The chain is built from TRBV28 and TRBJ2-1, with TRBD2 matching 12 bases. The germline gives CDR1 MDHEN, CDR2 SYDVKM. V shed 7 bases and J 7 bases; nucleotides not matched to a gene: 5. This CDR3 has 14 residues. CDR3 coding DNA: TGTGCCAGCACCCTAGCGGGGGGGAGTAATGAGCAGTTCTTC. It codes for CASTLAGGSNEQFF.

The J gene is TRBJ2-7, the V gene TRBV10-1; perhaps TRBD2 as D (5 bases). The ends were cut back, 6 bases at V and 2 bases at J, with 20 bases in the middle. The CDR3 loop spans 16 amino acids. Germline CDR1 and CDR2: WNHNN and SYGVQD (reference sequence). The chain's CDR3 is CASRRVREEETYEQYF. The CDR3 DNA reads as TGCGCCAGCAGGAGGGTCCGGGAAGAGGAGACCTACGAGCAGTACTTC.

J is TRBJ1-4 and V is TRBV7-9; D is ambiguous. Between the trimmed V and J ends, which lost 0 bases and 6 bases, there was a span of 14 bases. From germline, CDR1 is SEHNR and CDR2 FQNEAQ (reference sequence). The CDR3 extends over 16 amino acids. CDR3 region: CASSLARVSGDEKLFF. Here the CDR3 DNA reads TGTGCCAGCAGCTTAGCGAGGGTTAGCGGAGATGAAAAACTGTTTTTT.

In the case of this clone: Other DNA sequences in the same sample also yield this CDR3. The chain uses TRBV28 and TRBJ1-2, with a weak D call TRBD1 (5 bases). With 2 bases removed from V and 2 bases from J, the gap between germline ends came to 6 bases. The CDR3 sequence is 13 residues long. Germline V gene lookup returns CDR1 MDHEN and CDR2 SYDVKM. CDR3 nucleotides: TGTGCCAGCAGTTTAAGGGGAAACTATGGCTACACCTTC. Amino acid sequence: CASSLRGNYGYTF.

The rearrangement links TRBV5-6 to TRBJ1-1, with 7 bases fitting TRBD1. The CDR3 totals 14 residues. V was clipped by 2 bases and J by 5 bases; unmatched bases: 6. Germline values: CDR1 SGHDT, CDR2 YYEEEE. The CDR3 coding sequence is TGTGCCAGCAGCTTCCCACAGGGGACGACTGAAGCTTTCTTT. This gives the protein CASSFPQGTTEAFF. The full variable domain, rest sourced from reference TRBV5-6 and TRBJ1-1, is DAGVTQSPTHLIKTRGQQVTLRCSPKSGHDTVSWYQQALGQGPQFIFQYYEEEERQRGNFPDRFSGHQFPNYSSELNVNALLLGDSALYLCASSFPQGTTEAFFGQGTRLTVV.

The CDR3 coding sequence is TGCGCCAGCAGTCAGGGGGCCACTGAAGCTTTCTTT. This translates into CASSQGATEAFF. The chain recombines TRBV10-2 with TRBJ1-1; 8 bases agree with TRBD1. CDR3 length: 12 residues. Germline lookup yields CDR1 WSHSY and CDR2 SAAADI. Trimming cost V 5 bases and J 4 bases; bases outside gene matches: 0.